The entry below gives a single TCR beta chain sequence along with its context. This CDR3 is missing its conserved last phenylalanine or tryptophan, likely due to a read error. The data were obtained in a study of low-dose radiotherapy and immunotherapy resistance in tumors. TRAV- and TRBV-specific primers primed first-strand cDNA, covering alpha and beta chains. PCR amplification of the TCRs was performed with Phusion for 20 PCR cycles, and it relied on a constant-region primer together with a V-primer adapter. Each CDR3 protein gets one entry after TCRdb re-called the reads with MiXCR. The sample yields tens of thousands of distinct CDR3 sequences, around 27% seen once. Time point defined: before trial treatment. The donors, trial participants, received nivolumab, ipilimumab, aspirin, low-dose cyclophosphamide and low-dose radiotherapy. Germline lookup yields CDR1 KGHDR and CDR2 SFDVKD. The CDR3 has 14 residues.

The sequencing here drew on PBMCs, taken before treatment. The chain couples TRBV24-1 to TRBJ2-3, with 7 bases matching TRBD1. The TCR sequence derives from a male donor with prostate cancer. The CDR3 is CAASDFPGGDTQYL. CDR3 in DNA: TGTGCCGCCAGTGATTTTCCAGGGGGAGATACGCAGTATTTA.